This T cell receptor (beta chain) is from a study of prognosis after radiotherapy for stage I lung cancer. The CDR3 is 17 residues long. Looked up from germline, CDR1 is MNHGY and CDR2 is SVAAGI. Trimming removed 3 bases from V and 0 bases from J, with 15 bases in between. Study-wide results and caveats: Following stereotactic body radiation therapy, patients who went on to develop distant metastases had lower Shannon entropy.

It was by two-round multiplex PCR that TCR beta CDR3 was amplified from genomic DNA. It was primers specific to each TRBV and TRBJ gene that first-round PCR used. TCRdb recomputed calls from the multiplex PCR reads with MiXCR, one row per CDR3 protein. The data hold 59,000 or so distinct CDR3 sequences, with around a quarter observed a single time. Concerning this clonotype itself: What it binds is unknown. A far larger clone is off by one base, so a read error is likely.

Sequences were derived from PBMCs, sampled before or after stereotactic body radiation therapy (not recorded which). The source is a donor aged 50 or older with non-small cell lung cancer. The chain uses TRBV6-9 and TRBJ2-1, with D perhaps given as TRBD1 or TRBD2 (5 bases each). CDR3 nucleotides: TGTGCCAGCAGTTACGCCCCCGGGACGACCTCCTACAATGAGCAGTTCTTC. Translated: CASSYAPGTTSYNEQFF.